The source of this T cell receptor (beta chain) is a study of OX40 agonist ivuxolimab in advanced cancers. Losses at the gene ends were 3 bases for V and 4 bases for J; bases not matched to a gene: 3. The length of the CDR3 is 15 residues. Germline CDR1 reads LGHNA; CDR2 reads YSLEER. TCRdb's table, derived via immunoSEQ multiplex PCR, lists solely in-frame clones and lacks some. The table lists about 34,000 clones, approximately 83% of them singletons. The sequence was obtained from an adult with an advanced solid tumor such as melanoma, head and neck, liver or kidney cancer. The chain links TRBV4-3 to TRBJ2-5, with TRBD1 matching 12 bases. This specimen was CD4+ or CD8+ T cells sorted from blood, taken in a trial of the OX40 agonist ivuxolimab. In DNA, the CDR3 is TGCGCCAGCAGCCACGGGACAGGGGGCACAGAGACCCAGTACTTC. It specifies CASSHGTGGTETQYF.